This TCR beta chain stems from a study of T cell repertoires in cytomegalovirus infection. Study background: HLA-B-restricted CMV epitopes that are well studied, plus recently identified HLA-C-restricted ones, were used by the study. Evidence of both CMV infection and a matching HLA type came from public TCR beta signatures.

Study results and caveats: HLA-C-restricted TCR beta clonotypes specific for CMV led the ex vivo response. Accumulated public TCR beta family frequency recognized individuals carrying CMV together with the relevant HLA.

One entry per CDR3 protein, called by TCRdb with MiXCR from the reads. The sample consists of 370,000 or so distinct CDR3 sequences, about a third of them appearing once. V was pared by 6 bases and J by 2 bases, with 16 bases between. The V gene's germline CDR1 is SEHNR and CDR2 FQNEAQ (reference sequence). This CDR3 spans 15 amino acids. With regard to this clonotype: The antigen remains unidentified.

The chain is built from TRBV7-9 and TRBJ1-1; D perhaps matches TRBD1 (6 bases). This TCR was sampled from a human donor in good health (CMV status not recorded). Some clones in this sample may be carry-over from other donors' samples. Sequencing used cultured PBMCs, obtained from culture after CMV antigen stimulation. CDR3 coding DNA: TGTGCCAGCAGTATGAGGGGGGGGGATAACACTGAAGCTTTCTTT. Amino acids: CASSMRGGDNTEAFF.